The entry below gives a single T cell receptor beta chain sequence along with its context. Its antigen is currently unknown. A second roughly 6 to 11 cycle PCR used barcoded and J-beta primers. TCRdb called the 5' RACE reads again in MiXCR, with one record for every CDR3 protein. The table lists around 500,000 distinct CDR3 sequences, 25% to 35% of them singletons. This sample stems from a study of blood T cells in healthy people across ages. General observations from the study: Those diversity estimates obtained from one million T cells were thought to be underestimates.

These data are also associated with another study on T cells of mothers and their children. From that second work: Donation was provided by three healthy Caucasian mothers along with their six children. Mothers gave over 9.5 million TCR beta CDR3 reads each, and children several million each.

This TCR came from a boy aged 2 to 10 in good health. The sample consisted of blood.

The CDR3 nucleotides are TGTGCCACCAGTGAGGCAGGGACAGATACGCAGTATTTT. Its protein is CATSEAGTDTQYF. The chain employs TRBV24-1 and TRBJ2-3; perhaps TRBD1 as D (5 bases). Germline loops: CDR1 KGHDR, CDR2 SFDVKD. The CDR3 is 13 amino acids. V was trimmed by 4 bases and J by 3 bases, leaving 7 bases between them.